The 12 T cell receptor beta chains below were found in one sample sequenced in a study of T-cell reconstitution after alpha-beta-depleted transplantation in children. It was with unique molecular identifiers that the TCRbeta library was prepared. TCRdb reprocessed the PCR reads via MiXCR and lists one record per CDR3 protein. The table lists some 600,000 distinct CDR3 sequences, around 13% of them singletons. Sequences were derived from PBMCs, mostly from graft donor cells, sampled 360 days after TCRalphabeta/CD19-depleted stem cell transplant. The receptor set was obtained from a male patient aged 5 to 17 who had a stem cell transplant for acute myeloid leukemia, so the T cells may come from the graft donor.

The chain has TRBV25-1 and TRBJ2-7, with D hard to call. V lost 1 base, J lost 2 bases, and 9 bases lay in between. This CDR3 contains 14 residues. Germline CDR1 and CDR2: MGHDK and SYGVNS. Written as DNA, the CDR3 is TGTGCCAGCAGTGAATTTGAGGCCCCCTACGAGCAGTACTTC. It specifies CASSEFEAPYEQYF.

This clonotype has more than one count but fewer than ten. V gene TRBV28 combines with J gene TRBJ2-5; no clear D gene. The CDR3 loop spans 13 amino acids. The V gene's germline CDR1 is MDHEN and CDR2 SYDVKM. Trimming shortened V by 2 bases and J by 5 bases, and 9 bases separated the two germline ends. CDR3 sequence (DNA): TGTGCCAGCAGTTTAATTTTTCCGGAGACCCAGTACTTC. Translation gives CASSLIFPETQYF.

This sequence joins TRBV6-4 and TRBJ2-1, with TRBD1 identical over 9 bases. CDR3 length: 14 amino acids. Germline trimming cut 6 bases from V and 9 bases from J; bases unmatched to any gene: 9. From germline, CDR1 is MRHNA and CDR2 SNTAGT. The CDR3 loop is CASSRTGASGEQFF. CDR3 coding DNA: TGTGCCAGCAGCAGGACAGGGGCGTCGGGTGAGCAGTTCTTC.

This clonotype was seen more than once but under ten times. V and J are TRBV4-3 and TRBJ2-1, with TRBD2 as a possible D gene (6 bases). V was cut by 3 bases and J by 3 bases, with 12 bases left in between. This CDR3 region has 15 residues. CDR1 LGHNA and CDR2 YSLEER come from the germline V gene. CDR3 sequence: CASSQGGLIYNEQFF. CDR3 sequence (DNA): TGCGCCAGCAGCCAGGGTGGACTAATCTACAATGAGCAGTTCTTC.

This clonotype was detected many times. The chain links TRBV27 to TRBJ2-1; 11 bases agree with TRBD2. V was pared by 1 base and J by 5 bases, with 7 bases of the junction left unmatched. The CDR3 has 17 amino acids. Germline V lookup: CDR1 MNHEY, CDR2 SMNVEV (reference sequence). In nucleotides, the CDR3 is TGTGCCAGCAGTTTATTTCCGGGACTAGCGGTCCACAATGAGCAGTTCTTC. Encoded protein: CASSLFPGLAVHNEQFF.

This clonotype was counted only a few times. The chain carries TRBV20-1 and TRBJ2-1; 8 bases fit TRBD2. This CDR3 spans 13 amino acids. The germline gives CDR1 DFQATT, CDR2 SNEGSKA (reference sequence). J lost 5 bases, V lost 3 bases, and 3 bases had no gene match. This CDR3 reads CSASVREDNEQFF. CDR3 in DNA: TGCAGTGCTAGTGTGCGGGAGGACAATGAGCAGTTCTTC.

This clonotype was observed a few times. V gene TRBV6-1 combines with J gene TRBJ2-3, with D possibly being TRBD2 (6 bases). CDR3 length equals 15 residues. Germline V gene sequence: CDR1 MNHNS, CDR2 SASEGT. Trimming cost V 6 bases and J 3 bases, with 16 bases left between them. The CDR3 sequence is CASRKTSWGTDTQYF. CDR3 sequence (DNA): TGTGCCAGCAGAAAAACTAGCTGGGGTACAGATACGCAGTATTTT.

This clonotype was detected a few times. This chain joins TRBV7-3 and TRBJ2-1; 14 positions agree with TRBD2. V shed 5 bases, J shed 3 bases, and the junction held 6 bases outside the gene matches. Germline V gives CDR1 SGHTA, CDR2 FQGTGA. This CDR3 comprises 17 residues. CDR3 residues: CASSRGLAGAVYNEQFF. The CDR3 bases are TGTGCCAGCAGCCGGGGACTAGCGGGAGCCGTCTACAATGAGCAGTTCTTC.

The J gene is TRBJ2-5, the V gene TRBV7-8; 8 bases are a match to TRBD1. V trimming: 0 bases; J trimming: 5 bases; junction bases outside the gene matches: 5. The germline gives CDR1 SGHVS, CDR2 FQNEAQ. The CDR3 is made up of 15 amino acids. Here the CDR3 DNA reads TGTGCCAGCAGCTTAGCAGGACAGGGTAGTGAGACCCAGTACTTC. It codes for CASSLAGQGSETQYF.

This clonotype was picked up a small number of times. V is TRBV7-2 and J is TRBJ1-5; maybe TRBD1 (5 bases). CDR1 is SGHTA and CDR2 is FQGNSA in the germline V gene. V was cut by 3 bases and J by 1 base, with 13 bases left in between. This CDR3 contains 16 residues. The CDR3: CASSFGRALSNQPQHF. DNA of the CDR3: TGTGCCAGCAGCTTCGGCAGGGCCCTAAGCAATCAGCCCCAGCATTTT.

This clonotype was seen a few times. The chain links TRBV7-2 to TRBJ2-2, with D hard to call. The germline gives CDR1 SGHTA, CDR2 FQGNSA. Trimming stripped 0 bases from V and 2 bases from J, with 13 bases between. CDR3 size: 17 residues. The CDR3 nucleotides read TGTGCCAGCAGCTTAGCGCGTTTGCGATTAAACACCGGGGAGCTGTTTTTT. This encodes CASSLARLRLNTGELFF.

This chain uses TRBV9 with TRBJ2-1, with D perhaps matching TRBD2 (6 bases). Looked up from germline, CDR1 is SGDLS and CDR2 is YYNGEE. The CDR3 runs to 14 residues. Trimming stripped 3 bases from V and 8 bases from J, with 15 bases between. CDR3 DNA sequence: TGTGCCAGCAGCGCGGCCTGGAGGGAGGATGAGCAGTTCTTC. Its translation is CASSAAWREDEQFF. The full variable domain, its missing parts supplied by reference TRBV9 and TRBJ2-1, is DSGVTQTPKHLITATGQRVTLRCSPRSGDLSVYWYQQSLDQGLQFLIQYYNGEERAKGNILERFSAQQFPDLHSELNLSSLELGDSALYFCASSAAWREDEQFFGPGTRLTVL.